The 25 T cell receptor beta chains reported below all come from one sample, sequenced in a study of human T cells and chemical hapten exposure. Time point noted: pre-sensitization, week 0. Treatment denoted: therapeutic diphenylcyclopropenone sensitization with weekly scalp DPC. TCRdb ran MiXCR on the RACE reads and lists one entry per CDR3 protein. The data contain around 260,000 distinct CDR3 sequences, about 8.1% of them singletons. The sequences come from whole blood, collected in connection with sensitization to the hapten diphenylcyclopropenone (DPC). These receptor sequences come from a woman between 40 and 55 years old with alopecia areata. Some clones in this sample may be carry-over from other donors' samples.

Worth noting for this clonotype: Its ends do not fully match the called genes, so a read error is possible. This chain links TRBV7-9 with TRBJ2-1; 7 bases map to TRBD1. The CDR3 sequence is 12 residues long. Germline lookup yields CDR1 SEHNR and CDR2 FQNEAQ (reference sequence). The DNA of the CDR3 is TGTGCCAGCAGCTTAGAAATCACAGGGGTTCTCTTC. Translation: CASSLEITGVLF.

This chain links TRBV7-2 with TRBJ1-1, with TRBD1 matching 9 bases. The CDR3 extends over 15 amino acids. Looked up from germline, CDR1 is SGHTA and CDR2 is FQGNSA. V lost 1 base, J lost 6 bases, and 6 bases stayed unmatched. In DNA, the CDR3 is TGTGCCAGCAGCTTAGGGGGACAGGGTCTTGCTGAAGCTTTCTTT. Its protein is CASSLGGQGLAEAFF.

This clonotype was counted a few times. Here the CDR3 DNA reads TGTGCCAGCAGTTCTGGACAGGGCCCAGGAAACACCATATATTTT. It is translated as CASSSGQGPGNTIYF. The V gene is TRBV12-3 or TRBV12-4, the J gene TRBJ1-3, with TRBD1 identical over 8 bases. V was pared by 4 bases and J by 4 bases, with 6 bases of the junction left unmatched. The CDR3 has 15 amino acids.

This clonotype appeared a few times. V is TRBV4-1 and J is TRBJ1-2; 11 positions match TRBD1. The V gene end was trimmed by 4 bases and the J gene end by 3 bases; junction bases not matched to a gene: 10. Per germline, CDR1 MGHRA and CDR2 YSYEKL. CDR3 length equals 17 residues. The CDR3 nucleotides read TGCGCCAGCAGCCCCCCACCCGGACAGGGGGCTCACTATGGCTACACCTTC. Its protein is CASSPPPGQGAHYGYTF.

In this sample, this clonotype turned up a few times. The CDR3 protein is CASSLARSLGGETQYF. The CDR3 coding sequence is TGTGCCAGCAGCTTAGCGAGGTCTCTGGGGGGAGAGACCCAGTACTTC. The chain links TRBV7-2 to TRBJ2-5, with a tentative D call TRBD2 (6 bases). The CDR3 loop spans 16 amino acids. Germline lookup yields CDR1 SGHTA and CDR2 FQGNSA. V lost 0 bases and J 4 bases, leaving 15 bases between the germline ends.

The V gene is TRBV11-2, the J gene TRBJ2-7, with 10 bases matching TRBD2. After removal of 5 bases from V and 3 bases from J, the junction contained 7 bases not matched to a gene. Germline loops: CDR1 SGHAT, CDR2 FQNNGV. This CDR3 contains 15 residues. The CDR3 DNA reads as TGTGCCAGCAGCCCGGGACTAGCGCTCGGCTACGAGCAGTACTTC. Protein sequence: CASSPGLALGYEQYF.

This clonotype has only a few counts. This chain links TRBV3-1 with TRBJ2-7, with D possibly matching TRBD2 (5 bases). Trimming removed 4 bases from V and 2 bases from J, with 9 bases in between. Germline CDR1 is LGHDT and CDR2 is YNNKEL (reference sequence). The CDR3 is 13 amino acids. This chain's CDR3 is CASSRRVTYEQYF. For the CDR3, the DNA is TGTGCCAGCAGCCGGCGGGTTACCTACGAGCAGTACTTC.

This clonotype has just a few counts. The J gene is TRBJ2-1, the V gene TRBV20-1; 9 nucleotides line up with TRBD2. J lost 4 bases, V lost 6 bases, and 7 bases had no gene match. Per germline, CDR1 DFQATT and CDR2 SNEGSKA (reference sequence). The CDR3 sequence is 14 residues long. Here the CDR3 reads CSALPSGVYNEQFF. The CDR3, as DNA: TGCAGTGCCCTGCCTAGCGGGGTATACAATGAGCAGTTCTTC.

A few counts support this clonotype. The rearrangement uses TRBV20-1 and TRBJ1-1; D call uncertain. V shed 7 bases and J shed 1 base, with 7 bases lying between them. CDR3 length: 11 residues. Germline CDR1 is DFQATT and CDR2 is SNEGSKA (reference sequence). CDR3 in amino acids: CSVYPNTEAFF. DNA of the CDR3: TGCAGTGTTTATCCGAACACTGAAGCTTTCTTT.

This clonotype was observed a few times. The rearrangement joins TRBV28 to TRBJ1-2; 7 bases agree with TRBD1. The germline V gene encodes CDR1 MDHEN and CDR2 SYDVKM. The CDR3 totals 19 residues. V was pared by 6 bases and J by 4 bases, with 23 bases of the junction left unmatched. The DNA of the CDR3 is TGTGCCAGCAGAGCGGGGCTGGAGACAGGGTTAATCCATGGCTATGGCTACACCTTC. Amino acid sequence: CASRAGLETGLIHGYGYTF.

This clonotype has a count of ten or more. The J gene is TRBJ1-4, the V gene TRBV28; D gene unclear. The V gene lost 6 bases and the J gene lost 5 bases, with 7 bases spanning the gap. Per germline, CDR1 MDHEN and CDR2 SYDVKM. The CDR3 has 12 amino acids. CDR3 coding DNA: TGTGCCAGCAGCCTCCGAAATGAAAAACTGTTTTTT. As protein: CASSLRNEKLFF. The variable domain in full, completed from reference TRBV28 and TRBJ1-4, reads DVKVTQSSRYLVKRTGEKVFLECVQDMDHENMFWYRQDPGLGLRLIYFSYDVKMKEKGDIPEGYSVSREKKERFSLILESASTNQTSMYLCASSLRNEKLFFGSGTQLSVL.

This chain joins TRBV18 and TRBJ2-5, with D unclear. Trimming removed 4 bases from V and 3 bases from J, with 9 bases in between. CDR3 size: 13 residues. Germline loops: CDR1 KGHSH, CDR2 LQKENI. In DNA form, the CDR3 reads TGTGCCAGCTCACACCGGACCGAAGAGACCCAGTACTTC. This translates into CASSHRTEETQYF.

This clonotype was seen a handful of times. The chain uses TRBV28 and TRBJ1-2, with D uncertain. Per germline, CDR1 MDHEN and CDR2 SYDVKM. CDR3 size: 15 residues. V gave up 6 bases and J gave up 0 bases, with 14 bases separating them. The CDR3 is CASRFLSRSNYGYTF. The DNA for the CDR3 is TGTGCCAGCAGGTTTCTCAGCAGGTCTAACTATGGCTACACCTTC.

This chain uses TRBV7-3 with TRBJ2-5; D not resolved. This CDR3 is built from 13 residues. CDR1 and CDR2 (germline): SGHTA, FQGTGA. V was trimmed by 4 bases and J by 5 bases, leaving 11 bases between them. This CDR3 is CASSSNRQETQYF. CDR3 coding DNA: TGTGCCAGCAGCTCCAACCGTCAGGAGACCCAGTACTTC.

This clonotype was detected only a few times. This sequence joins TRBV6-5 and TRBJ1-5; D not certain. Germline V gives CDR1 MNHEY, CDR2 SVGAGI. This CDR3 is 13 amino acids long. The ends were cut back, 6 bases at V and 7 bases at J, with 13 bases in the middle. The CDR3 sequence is CASSPTRWQPQHF. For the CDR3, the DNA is TGTGCCAGCAGCCCCACGAGGTGGCAGCCCCAGCATTTT.

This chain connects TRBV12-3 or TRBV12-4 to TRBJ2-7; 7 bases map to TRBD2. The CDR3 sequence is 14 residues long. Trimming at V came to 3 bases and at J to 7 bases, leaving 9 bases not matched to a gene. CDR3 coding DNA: TGTGCCAGCAGTTTGAGTTTCGGCGGGAGTGAGCAGTACTTC. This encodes CASSLSFGGSEQYF.

In DNA form, the CDR3 reads TGCAGTGCTCTCAGCGGAGAGGGTTACAATGAGCAGTTCTTC. Its translation: CSALSGEGYNEQFF. V usage is TRBV20-1 and J usage is TRBJ2-1; the D gene is possibly TRBD2 (5 bases). In germline, CDR1 is DFQATT, CDR2 SNEGSKA (reference sequence). V was pared by 5 bases and J by 4 bases, with 15 bases between. This CDR3 has 14 amino acids.

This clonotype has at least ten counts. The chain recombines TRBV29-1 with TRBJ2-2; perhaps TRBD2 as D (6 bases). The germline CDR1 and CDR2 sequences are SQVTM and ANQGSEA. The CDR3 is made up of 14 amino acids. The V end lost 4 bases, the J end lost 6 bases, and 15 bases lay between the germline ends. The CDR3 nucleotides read TGCAGCGTTGGCGGGACTCCTCACGCCGGGGAGCTGTTTTTT. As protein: CSVGGTPHAGELFF.

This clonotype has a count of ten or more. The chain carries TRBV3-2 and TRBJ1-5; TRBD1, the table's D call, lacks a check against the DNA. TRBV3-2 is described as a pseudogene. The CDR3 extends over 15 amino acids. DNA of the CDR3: TGTGCCAGCAGCCAAGGTACAGGGCGCAATCAGCCCCAGCATTTT. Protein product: CASSQGTGRNQPQHF.

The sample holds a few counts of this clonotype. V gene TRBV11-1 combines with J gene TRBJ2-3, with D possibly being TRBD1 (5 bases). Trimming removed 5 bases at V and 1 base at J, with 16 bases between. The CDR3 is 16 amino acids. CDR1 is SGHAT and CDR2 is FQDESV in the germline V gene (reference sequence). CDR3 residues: CASSLPLDTRTDTQYF. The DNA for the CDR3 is TGTGCCAGCAGCCTCCCTTTGGACACTCGCACAGATACGCAGTATTTT.

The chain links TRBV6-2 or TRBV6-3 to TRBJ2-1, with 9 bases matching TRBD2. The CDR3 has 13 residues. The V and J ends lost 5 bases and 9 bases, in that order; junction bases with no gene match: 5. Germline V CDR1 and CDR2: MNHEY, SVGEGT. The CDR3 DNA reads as TGTGCCAGCAGTCTAGCGGGGATCAGTGAGCAGTTCTTC. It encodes CASSLAGISEQFF.

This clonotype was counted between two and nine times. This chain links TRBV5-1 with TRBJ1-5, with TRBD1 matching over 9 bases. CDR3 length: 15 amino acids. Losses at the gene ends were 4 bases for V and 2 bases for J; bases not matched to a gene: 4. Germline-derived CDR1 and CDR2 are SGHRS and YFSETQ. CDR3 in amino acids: CASSRGTGRNQPQHF. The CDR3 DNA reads TGCGCCAGCAGCCGTGGGACAGGGCGCAATCAGCCCCAGCATTTT.

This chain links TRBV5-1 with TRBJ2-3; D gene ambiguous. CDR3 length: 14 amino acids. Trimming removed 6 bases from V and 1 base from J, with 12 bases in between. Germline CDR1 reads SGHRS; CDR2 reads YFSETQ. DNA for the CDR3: TGCGCCAGCACCCCAACCAGCGGCACAGATACGCAGTATTTT. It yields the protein CASTPTSGTDTQYF.

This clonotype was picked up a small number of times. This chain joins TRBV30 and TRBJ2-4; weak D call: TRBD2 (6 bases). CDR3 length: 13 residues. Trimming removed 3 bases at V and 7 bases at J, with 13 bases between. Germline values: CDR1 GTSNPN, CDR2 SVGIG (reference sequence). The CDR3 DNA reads TGTGCCTGGAGGGGGCCGGGGGTGAACATTCAGTACTTC. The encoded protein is CAWRGPGVNIQYF.

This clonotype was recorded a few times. CDR3 nucleotide sequence: TGTGCCAGCAGTTCGCAACAGGGTTCAGAGACCCAGTACTTC. It is translated as CASSSQQGSETQYF. The chain uses TRBV6-6 and TRBJ2-5; D is perhaps TRBD1 (6 bases). Looked up from germline, CDR1 is MNHNY and CDR2 is SVGAGI (reference sequence). This CDR3 comprises 14 residues. V lost 4 bases to trimming and J lost 4 bases, with 13 bases between them.